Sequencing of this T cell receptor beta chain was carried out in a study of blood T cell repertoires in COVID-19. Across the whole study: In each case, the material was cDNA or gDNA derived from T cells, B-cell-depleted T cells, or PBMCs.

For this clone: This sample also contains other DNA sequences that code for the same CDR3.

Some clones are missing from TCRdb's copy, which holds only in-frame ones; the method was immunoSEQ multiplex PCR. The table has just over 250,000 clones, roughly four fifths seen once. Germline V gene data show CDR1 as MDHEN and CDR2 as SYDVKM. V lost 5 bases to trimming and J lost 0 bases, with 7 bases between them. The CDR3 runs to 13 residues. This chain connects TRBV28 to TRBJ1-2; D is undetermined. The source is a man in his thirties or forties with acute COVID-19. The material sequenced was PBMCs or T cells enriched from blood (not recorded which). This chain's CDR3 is CASSLPANYGYTF. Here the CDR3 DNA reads TGTGCCAGCAGTCTTCCCGCTAACTATGGCTACACCTTC.